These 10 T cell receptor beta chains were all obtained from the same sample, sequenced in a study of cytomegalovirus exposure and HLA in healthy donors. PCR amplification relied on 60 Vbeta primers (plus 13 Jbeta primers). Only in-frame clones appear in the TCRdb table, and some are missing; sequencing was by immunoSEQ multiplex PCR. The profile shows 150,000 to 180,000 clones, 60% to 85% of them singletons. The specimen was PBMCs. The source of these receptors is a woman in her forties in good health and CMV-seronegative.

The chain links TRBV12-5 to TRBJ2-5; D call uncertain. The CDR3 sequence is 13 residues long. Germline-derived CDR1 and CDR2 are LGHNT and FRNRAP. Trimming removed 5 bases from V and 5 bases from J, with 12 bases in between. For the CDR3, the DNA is TGTGCTAGTGGTCTATTGTCAGGCGAGACCCAGTACTTC. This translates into CASGLLSGETQYF.

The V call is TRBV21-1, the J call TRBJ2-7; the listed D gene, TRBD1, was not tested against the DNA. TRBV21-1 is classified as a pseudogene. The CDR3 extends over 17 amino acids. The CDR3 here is CASSSQYEGQGPYEQYF. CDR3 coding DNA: TGTGCCAGCAGCTCCCAATATGAGGGACAGGGGCCCTACGAGCAGTACTTC.

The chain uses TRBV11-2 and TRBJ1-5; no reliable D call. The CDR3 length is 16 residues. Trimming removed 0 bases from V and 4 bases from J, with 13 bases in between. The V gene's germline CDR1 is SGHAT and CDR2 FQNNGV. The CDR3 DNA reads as TGTGCCAGCAGCTTAGATGGTAGGCGGAATAATCAGCCCCAGCATTTT. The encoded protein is CASSLDGRRNNQPQHF.

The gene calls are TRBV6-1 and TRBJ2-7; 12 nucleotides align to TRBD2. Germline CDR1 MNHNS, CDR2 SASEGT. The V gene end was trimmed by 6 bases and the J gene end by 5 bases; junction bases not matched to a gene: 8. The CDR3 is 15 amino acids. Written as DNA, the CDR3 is TGTGCCAGCAGACCTAGCGGGGGGGCTCCAGACGAGCAGTACTTC. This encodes CASRPSGGAPDEQYF.

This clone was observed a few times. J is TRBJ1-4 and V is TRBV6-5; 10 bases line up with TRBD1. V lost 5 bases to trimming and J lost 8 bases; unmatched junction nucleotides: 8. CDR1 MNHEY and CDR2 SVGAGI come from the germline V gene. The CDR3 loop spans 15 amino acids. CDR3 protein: CASSTRDRGHEKLFF. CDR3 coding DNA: TGTGCCAGCAGTACGCGGGACAGGGGTCACGAAAAACTGTTTTTT.

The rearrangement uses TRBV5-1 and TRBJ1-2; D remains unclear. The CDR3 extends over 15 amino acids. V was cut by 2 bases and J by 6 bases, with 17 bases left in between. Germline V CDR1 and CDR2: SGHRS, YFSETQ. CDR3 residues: CASSLEGGFIDGYTF. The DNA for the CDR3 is TGCGCCAGCAGCTTAGAGGGAGGGTTTATAGATGGCTACACCTTC.

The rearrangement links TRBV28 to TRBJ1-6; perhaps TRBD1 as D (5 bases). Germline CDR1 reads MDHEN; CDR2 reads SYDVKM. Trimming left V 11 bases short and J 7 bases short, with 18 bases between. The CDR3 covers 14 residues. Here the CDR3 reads CASVEGTLNSPLHF. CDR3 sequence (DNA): TGTGCCTCTGTGGAGGGGACGTTGAATTCACCCCTCCACTTT. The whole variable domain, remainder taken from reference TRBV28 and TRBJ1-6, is DVKVTQSSRYLVKRTGEKVFLECVQDMDHENMFWYRQDPGLGLRLIYFSYDVKMKEKGDIPEGYSVSREKKERFSLILESASTNQTSMYLCASVEGTLNSPLHFGNGTRLTVT.

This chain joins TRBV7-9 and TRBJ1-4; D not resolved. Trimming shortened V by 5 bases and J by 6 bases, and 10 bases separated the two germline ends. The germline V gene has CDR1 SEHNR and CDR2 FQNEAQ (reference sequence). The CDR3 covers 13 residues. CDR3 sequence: CASSPTIDEKLFF. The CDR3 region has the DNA TGTGCCAGCAGCCCCACGATAGATGAAAAACTGTTTTTT.

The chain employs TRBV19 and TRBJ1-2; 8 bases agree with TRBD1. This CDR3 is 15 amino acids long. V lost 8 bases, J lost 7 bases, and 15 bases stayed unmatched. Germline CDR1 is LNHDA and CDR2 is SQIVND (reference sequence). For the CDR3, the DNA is TGTGCCAGTCGCAAACGGACAGGGCCTGGTGGTGGCTACACCTTC. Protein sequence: CASRKRTGPGGGYTF.

Written as DNA, the CDR3 is TGTGCCAGCAGCTTATCCAACAGGGTAGGAACTGAAGCTTTCTTT. It specifies CASSLSNRVGTEAFF. V is TRBV7-9 and J is TRBJ1-1; weak D call: TRBD1 (6 bases). The ends were cut back, 2 bases at V and 5 bases at J, with 15 bases in the middle. From germline, CDR1 is SEHNR and CDR2 FQNEAQ (reference sequence). The CDR3 is 15 residues long.